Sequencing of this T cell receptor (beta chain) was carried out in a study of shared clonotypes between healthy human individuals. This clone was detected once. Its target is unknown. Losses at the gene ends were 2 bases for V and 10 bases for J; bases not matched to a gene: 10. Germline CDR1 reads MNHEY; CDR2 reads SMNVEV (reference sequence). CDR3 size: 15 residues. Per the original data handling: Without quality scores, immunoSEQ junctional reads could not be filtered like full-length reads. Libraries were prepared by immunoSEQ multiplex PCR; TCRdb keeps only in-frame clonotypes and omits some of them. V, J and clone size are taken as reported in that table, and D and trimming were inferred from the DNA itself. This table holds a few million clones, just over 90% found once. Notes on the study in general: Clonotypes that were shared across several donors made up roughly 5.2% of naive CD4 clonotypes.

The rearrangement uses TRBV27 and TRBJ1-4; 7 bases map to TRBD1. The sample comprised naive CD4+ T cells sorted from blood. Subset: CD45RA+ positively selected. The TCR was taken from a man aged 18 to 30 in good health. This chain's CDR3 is CASSLVDRDAAKLFF. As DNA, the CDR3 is TGTGCCAGCAGTTTAGTTGACAGGGACGCCGCAAAACTGTTTTTT.